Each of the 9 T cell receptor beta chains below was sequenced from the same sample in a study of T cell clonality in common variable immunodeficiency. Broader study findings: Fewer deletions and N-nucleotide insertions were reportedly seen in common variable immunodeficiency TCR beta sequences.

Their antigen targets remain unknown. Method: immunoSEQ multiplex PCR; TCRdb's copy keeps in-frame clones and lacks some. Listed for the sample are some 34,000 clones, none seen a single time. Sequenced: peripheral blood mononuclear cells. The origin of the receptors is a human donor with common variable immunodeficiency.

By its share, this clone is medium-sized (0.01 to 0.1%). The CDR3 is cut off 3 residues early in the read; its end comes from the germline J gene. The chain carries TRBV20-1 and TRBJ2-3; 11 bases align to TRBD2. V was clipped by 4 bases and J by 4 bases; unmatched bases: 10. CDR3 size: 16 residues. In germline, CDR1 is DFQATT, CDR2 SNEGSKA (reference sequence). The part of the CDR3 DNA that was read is TGCAGTGCTACTCCCCTGACTAGCGGGATGGCAGATACG. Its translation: CSATPLTSGMADT. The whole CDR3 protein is CSATPLTSGMADTQYF.

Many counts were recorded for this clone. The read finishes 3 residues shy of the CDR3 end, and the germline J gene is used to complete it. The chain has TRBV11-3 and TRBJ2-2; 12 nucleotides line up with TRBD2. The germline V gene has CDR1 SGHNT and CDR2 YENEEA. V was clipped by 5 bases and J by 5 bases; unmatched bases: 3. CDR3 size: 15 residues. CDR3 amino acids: CASSPTSGGTGELFF. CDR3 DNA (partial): TGTGCCAGCAGCCCCACTAGCGGGGGGACCGGGGAG.

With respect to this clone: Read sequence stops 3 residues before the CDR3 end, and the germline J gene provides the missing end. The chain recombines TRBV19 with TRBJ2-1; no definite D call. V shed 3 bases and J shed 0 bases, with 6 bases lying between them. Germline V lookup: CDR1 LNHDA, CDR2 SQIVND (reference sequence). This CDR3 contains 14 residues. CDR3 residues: CASSIYGSYNEQFF. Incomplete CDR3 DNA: TGTGCCAGTAGTATTTACGGCTCCTACAATGAG.

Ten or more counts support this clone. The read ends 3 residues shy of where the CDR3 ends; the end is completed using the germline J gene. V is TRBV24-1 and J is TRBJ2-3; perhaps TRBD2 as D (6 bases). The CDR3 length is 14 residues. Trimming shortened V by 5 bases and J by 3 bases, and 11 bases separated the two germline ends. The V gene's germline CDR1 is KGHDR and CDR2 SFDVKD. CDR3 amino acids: CATSAVGGTDTQYF. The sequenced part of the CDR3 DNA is TGTGCCACCAGTGCCGTCGGGGGTACAGATACG.

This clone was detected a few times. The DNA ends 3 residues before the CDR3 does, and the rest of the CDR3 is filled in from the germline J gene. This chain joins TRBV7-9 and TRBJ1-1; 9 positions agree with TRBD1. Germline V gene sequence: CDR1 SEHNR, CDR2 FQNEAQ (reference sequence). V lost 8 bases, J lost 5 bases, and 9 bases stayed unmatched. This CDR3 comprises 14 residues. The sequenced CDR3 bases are TGTGCCAGCCTAGAGGACAGGGGCCGGACTGAA. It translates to CASLEDRGRTE. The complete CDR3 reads CASLEDRGRTEAFF.

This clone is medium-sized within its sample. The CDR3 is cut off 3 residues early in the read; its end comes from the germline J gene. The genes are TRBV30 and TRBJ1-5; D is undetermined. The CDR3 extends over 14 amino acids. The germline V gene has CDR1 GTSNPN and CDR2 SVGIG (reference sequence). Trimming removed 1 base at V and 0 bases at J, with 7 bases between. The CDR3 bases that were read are TGTGCCTGGAGTGGGCCGTTTAGCAATCAGCCC. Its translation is CAWSGPFSNQP. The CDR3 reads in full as CAWSGPFSNQPQHF.

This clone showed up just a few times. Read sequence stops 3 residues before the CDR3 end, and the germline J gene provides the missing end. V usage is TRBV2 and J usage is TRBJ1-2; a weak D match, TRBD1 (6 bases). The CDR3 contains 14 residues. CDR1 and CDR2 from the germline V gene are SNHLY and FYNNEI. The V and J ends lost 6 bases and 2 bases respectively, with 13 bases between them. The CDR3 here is CASSPTQGNYGYTF. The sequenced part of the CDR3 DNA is TGTGCCAGCAGCCCAACCCAGGGGAACTATGGC.

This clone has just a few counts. CDR3 protein: CSAMREYLHNEQFF. The DNA read from the CDR3 is TGCAGTGCTATGCGGGAGTACCTCCACAATGAG. V and J are TRBV20-1 and TRBJ2-1; 7 nucleotides agree with TRBD2. The read stops 3 residues short of the end of the CDR3; the missing end is completed from the germline J gene. With 4 bases clipped from V and 5 bases from J, the junction kept 8 bases outside the gene matches. CDR1 is DFQATT, CDR2 SNEGSKA, per germline (reference sequence). CDR3 length equals 14 residues.

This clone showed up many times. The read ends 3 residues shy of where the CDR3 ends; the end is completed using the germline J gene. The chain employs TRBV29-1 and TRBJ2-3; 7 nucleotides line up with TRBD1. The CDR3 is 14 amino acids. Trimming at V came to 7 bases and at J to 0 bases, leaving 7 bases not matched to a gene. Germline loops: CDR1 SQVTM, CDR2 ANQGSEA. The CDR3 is CSGRDRRSTDTQYF. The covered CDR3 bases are TGCAGCGGTAGGGACAGAAGAAGCACAGATACG.